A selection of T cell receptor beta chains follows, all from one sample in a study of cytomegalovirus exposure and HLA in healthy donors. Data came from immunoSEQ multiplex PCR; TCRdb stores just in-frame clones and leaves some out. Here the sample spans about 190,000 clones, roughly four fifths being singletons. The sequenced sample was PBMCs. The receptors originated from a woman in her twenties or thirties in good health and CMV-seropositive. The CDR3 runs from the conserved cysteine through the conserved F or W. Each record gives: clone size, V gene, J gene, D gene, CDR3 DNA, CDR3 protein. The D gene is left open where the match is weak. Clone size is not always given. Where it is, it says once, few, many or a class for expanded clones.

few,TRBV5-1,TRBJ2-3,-,TGCGCCAGCAGCTCCGGGGCGGCTAGCGGCACAGATACGCAGTATTTT,CASSSGAASGTDTQYF
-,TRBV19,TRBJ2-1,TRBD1,TGTGCCAGTAGTTACAGGGGGGTCTCCTACAATGAGCAGTTCTTC,CASSYRGVSYNEQFF
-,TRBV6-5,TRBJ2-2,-,TGTGCCAGCCGTTTAGGGGTCGGCACCGGGGAGCTGTTTTTT,CASRLGVGTGELFF
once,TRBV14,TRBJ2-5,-,TGTGCCAGCAGCCAAGAATGGGGACTCGGGAAAGAGACCCAGTACTTC,CASSQEWGLGKETQYF
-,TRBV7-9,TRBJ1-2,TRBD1,TGTTCCAGCAGCTTAACCCGACAGGGGGCAAACTATGGCTACACCTTC,CSSSLTRQGANYGYTF
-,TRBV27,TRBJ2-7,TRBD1,TGTGCCAGCAGCTCATACAGGGGCAACGAGCAGTACTTC,CASSSYRGNEQYF
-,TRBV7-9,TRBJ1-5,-,TGTTCCAGCAGCTTAGCGCGAGAGCCCCAGCATTTT,CSSSLAREPQHF
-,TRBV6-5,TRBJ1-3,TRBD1,TGTGCCAGCAGTGTCCAACAGGGGCTTGGAAACACCATATATTTT,CASSVQQGLGNTIYF
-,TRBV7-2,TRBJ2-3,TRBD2,TGTGCCAGCAGCCGGGGACTAGCGGGAGCAGATACGCAGTATTTT,CASSRGLAGADTQYF
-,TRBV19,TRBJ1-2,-,TGTGCCAGTAGTATAGGAGGCCTGGGGGCAAACGGCTACACCTTC,CASSIGGLGANGYTF
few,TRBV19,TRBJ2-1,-,TGTGCCAGTAGTGAAGGTACGGGGATAGGGGAGCAGTTCTTC,CASSEGTGIGEQFF
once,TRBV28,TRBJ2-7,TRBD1,TGTGCCAGCAGACAGGGGCGGGACGAGCAGTACTTC,CASRQGRDEQYF
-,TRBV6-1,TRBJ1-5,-,TGTGCCAGCAGTTCGCGGGGGAGAACCGAGCATTTT,CASSSRGRTEHF
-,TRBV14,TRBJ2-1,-,TGTGCCAGCAGCCAAGATCCTCCGGCTAGCTCCTACAATGAGCAGTTCTTC,CASSQDPPASSYNEQFF
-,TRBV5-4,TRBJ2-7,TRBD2,TGTGCCAGCAGCTTTCGGACTAGAAAGGAGCAGTACTTC,CASSFRTRKEQYF